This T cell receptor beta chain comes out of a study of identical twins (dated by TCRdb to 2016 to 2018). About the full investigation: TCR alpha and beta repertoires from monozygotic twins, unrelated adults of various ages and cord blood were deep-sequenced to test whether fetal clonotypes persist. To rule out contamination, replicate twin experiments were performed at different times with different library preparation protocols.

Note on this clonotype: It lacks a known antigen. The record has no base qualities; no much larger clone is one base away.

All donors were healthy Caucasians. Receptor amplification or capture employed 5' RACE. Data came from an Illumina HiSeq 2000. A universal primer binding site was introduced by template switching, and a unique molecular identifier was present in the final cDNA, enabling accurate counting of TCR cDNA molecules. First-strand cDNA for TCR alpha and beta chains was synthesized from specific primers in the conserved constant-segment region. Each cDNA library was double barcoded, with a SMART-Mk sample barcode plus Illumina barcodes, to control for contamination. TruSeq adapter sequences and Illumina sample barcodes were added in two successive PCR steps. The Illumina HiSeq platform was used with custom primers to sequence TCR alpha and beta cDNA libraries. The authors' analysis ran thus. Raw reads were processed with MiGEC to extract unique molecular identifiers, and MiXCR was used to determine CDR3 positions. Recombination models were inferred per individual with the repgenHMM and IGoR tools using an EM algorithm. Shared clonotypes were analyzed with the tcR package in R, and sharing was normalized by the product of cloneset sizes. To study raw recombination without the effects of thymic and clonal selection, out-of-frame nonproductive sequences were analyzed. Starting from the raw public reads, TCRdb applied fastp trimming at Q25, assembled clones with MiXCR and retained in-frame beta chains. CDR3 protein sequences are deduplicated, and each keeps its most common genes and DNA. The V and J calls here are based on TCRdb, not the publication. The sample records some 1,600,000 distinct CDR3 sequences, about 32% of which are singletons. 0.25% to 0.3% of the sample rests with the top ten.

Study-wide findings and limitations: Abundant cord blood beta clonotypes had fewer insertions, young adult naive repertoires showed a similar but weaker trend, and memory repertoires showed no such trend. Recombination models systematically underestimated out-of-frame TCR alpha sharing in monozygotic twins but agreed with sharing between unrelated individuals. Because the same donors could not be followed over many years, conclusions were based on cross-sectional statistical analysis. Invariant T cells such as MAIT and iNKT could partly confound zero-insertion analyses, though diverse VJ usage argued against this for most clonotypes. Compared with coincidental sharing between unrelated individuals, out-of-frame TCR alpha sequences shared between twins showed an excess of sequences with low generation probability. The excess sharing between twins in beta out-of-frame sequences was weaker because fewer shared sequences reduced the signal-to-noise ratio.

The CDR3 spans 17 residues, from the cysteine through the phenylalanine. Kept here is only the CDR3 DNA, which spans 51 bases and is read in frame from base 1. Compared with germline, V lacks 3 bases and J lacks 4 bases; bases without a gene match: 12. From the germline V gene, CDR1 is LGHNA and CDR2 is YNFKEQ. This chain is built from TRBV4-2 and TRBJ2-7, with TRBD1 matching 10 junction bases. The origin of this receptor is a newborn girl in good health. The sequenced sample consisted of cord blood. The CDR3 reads CASSQDPGQGIGYEQYF. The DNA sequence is TGTGCCAGCAGCCAGGACCCGGGACAGGGGATTGGATACGAGCAGTACTTC.